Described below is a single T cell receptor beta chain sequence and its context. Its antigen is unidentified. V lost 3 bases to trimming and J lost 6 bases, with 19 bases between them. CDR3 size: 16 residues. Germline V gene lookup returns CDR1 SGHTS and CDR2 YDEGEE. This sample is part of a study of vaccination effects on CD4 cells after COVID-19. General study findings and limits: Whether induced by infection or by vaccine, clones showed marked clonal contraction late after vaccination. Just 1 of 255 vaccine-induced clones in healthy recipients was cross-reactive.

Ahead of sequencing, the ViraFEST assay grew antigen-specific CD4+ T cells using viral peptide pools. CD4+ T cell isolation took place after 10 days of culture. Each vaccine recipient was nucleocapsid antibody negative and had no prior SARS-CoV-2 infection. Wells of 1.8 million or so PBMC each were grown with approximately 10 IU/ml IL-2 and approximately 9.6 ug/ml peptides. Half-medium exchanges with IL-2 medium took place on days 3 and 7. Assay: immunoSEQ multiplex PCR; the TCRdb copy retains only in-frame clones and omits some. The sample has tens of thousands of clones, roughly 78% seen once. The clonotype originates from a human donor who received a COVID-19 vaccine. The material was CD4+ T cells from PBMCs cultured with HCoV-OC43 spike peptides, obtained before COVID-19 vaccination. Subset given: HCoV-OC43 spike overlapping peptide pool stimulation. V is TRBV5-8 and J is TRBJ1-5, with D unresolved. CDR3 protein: CASSSQPSLIGQPQHF. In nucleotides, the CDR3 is TGTGCCAGCAGCTCGCAGCCCTCGTTGATCGGTCAGCCCCAGCATTTT.